These 14 T cell receptor beta chains came from one sample sequenced in a study of blood T cell repertoires in COVID-19. The method was immunoSEQ multiplex PCR; TCRdb's version includes in-frame clones alone and lacks a portion of them. Among about 170,000 clones listed, around 87% were seen once. Sequencing input: peripheral blood. The source is a woman aged 80 or older with COVID-19, enrolled during active disease.

The rearrangement links TRBV5-4 to TRBJ2-5, with a weak D call TRBD2 (5 bases). Germline V CDR1 and CDR2: SGHNT, YYREEE (reference sequence). There are 15 residues in the CDR3. V was cut by 3 bases and J by 1 base, with 13 bases left in between. CDR3 DNA sequence: TGTGCCAGCAGCTCTCAACTAGGAATCCAAGAGACCCAGTACTTC. It codes for CASSSQLGIQETQYF.

The chain uses TRBV7-8 and TRBJ2-2, with TRBD1 identical over 7 bases. This CDR3 spans 17 amino acids. Unmatched junction bases numbered 11, after V lost 3 bases and J lost 4 bases. In germline, CDR1 is SGHVS, CDR2 FQNEAQ. CDR3 DNA sequence: TGTGCCAGCAGCTTCCGATCGACAGGGTTGGCCACCGGGGAGCTGTTTTTT. The encoded protein is CASSFRSTGLATGELFF.

The chain is built from TRBV2 and TRBJ2-2; 8 nucleotides align to TRBD2. J gave up 4 bases and V 6 bases, and 7 bases lay outside the gene matches. The CDR3 is made up of 15 amino acids. The germline gives CDR1 SNHLY, CDR2 FYNNEI. The CDR3 DNA reads as TGTGCCAGCAGATGGAGCGGGAGTACCACCGGGGAGCTGTTTTTT. As protein: CASRWSGSTTGELFF.

The J gene is TRBJ2-1, the V gene TRBV9; TRBD2 matches at 9 bases. With 5 bases clipped from V and 5 bases from J, the junction kept 5 bases outside the gene matches. The CDR3 is made up of 14 amino acids. Per germline, CDR1 SGDLS and CDR2 YYNGEE. The CDR3 DNA reads as TGTGCCAGCAGTAGCGGGAGCGGCAACAATGAGCAGTTCTTC. The encoded protein is CASSSGSGNNEQFF.

This rearrangement joins TRBV6-2 or TRBV6-3 to TRBJ1-1, with unresolved D. Between the trimmed V and J ends, which lost 6 bases and 2 bases, there was a span of 19 bases. Per germline, CDR1 MNHEY and CDR2 SVGEGT. CDR3 size: 16 residues. The DNA for the CDR3 is TGTGCCAGCAGCCCTTTCCGTGGCGGAGGAAACACTGAAGCTTTCTTT. It codes for CASSPFRGGGNTEAFF.

The V and J genes are TRBV18 and TRBJ2-7; TRBD1 matches at 11 bases. CDR1 KGHSH and CDR2 LQKENI come from the germline V gene. CDR3 length equals 14 residues. Trimming cost V 5 bases and J 5 bases; bases outside gene matches: 5. This CDR3 is CASSKGTGGDEQYF. CDR3 in DNA: TGTGCCAGCTCAAAAGGGACAGGGGGGGACGAGCAGTACTTC.

The chain joins TRBV28 to TRBJ1-1; D is perhaps TRBD1 (6 bases). The V end lost 5 bases, the J end lost 1 base, and 14 bases lay between the germline ends. Germline V lookup: CDR1 MDHEN, CDR2 SYDVKM. CDR3 size: 15 residues. CDR3 amino acids: CASSPIRGRNTEAFF. The DNA for the CDR3 is TGTGCCAGCAGTCCGATCAGGGGTAGGAACACTGAAGCTTTCTTT.

V is TRBV28 and J is TRBJ1-2; possibly TRBD1 for D (5 bases). The CDR3 runs 12 residues. V dropped 8 bases and J dropped 7 bases, with 14 bases sitting between them. From germline, CDR1 is MDHEN and CDR2 SYDVKM. This CDR3 is CASRRGIAGYTF. In DNA form, the CDR3 reads TGTGCCAGCCGCCGGGGGATAGCTGGCTACACCTTC.

This CDR3 reads CASSPQGGNTIYF. In DNA, the CDR3 is TGCGCCAGCAGCCCGCAGGGGGGAAACACCATATATTTT. The V call is TRBV5-1, the J call TRBJ1-3; D is perhaps TRBD1 (6 bases). The CDR3 loop spans 13 amino acids. V was clipped by 4 bases and J by 4 bases, with 9 bases between them. Looked up from germline, CDR1 is SGHRS and CDR2 is YFSETQ.

The chain couples TRBV9 to TRBJ1-2; no reliable D call. V was trimmed by 0 bases and J by 9 bases, leaving 18 bases between them. Germline V gene sequence: CDR1 SGDLS, CDR2 YYNGEE. The CDR3 loop spans 15 amino acids. CDR3 amino acids: CASSVDERREGSYTF. As DNA, the CDR3 is TGTGCCAGCAGCGTAGATGAACGGAGGGAGGGAAGCTACACCTTC.

There are a few counts of this clone. The chain carries TRBV4-1 and TRBJ2-6, with TRBD1 matching over 7 bases. Looked up from germline, CDR1 is MGHRA and CDR2 is YSYEKL. Germline trimming cut 1 base from V and 0 bases from J; bases unmatched to any gene: 0. This CDR3 comprises 16 residues. The CDR3 DNA sequence: TGCGCCAGCAGCCAAGGGACAGGCTCTGGGGCCAACGTCCTGACTTTC. It codes for CASSQGTGSGANVLTF.

This chain uses TRBV10-3 with TRBJ2-7, with D perhaps matching TRBD1 (5 bases). The germline V gene encodes CDR1 ENHRY and CDR2 SYGVKD. The V gene lost 9 bases and the J gene lost 3 bases, with 18 bases spanning the gap. The CDR3 is 14 amino acids. The CDR3 DNA sequence: TGTGCCATGACGCCGACAGCCCTCCGCTACGAGCAGTACTTC. It encodes CAMTPTALRYEQYF.

The V call is TRBV6-5, the J call TRBJ1-1; D gene ambiguous. The CDR3 is made up of 12 amino acids. Trimming took off 7 bases at V and 0 bases at J, with 6 bases between the two ends. Germline CDR1 is MNHEY and CDR2 is SVGAGI. In nucleotides, the CDR3 is TGTGCCAGCATAAAAATGAACACTGAAGCTTTCTTT. This translates into CASIKMNTEAFF.

V usage is TRBV6-2 or TRBV6-3 and J usage is TRBJ2-5; 7 bases are shared with TRBD1. Germline V CDR1 and CDR2: MNHEY, SVGEGT. The J segment lost 5 bases and the V segment lost 0 bases, leaving 9 bases of the junction unmatched. This CDR3 has 16 residues. The CDR3 nucleotides are TGTGCCAGCAGTTACTCGGAAACAGGGGTAACGGAGACCCAGTACTTC. Residues: CASSYSETGVTETQYF.